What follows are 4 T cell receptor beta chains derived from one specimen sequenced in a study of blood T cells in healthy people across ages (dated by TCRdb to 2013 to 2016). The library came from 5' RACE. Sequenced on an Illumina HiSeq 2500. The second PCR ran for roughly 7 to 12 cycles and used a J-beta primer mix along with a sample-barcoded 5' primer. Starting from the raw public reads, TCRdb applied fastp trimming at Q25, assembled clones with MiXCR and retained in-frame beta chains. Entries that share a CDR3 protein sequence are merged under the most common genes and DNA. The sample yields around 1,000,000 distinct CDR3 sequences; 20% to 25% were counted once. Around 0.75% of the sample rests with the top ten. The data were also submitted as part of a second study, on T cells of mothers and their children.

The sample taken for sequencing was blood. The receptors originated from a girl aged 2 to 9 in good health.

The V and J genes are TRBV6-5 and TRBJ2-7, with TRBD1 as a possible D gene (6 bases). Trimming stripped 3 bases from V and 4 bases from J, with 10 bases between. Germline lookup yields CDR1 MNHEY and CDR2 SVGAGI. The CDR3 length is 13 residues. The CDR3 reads CASSYSRGYEQYF. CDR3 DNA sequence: TGTGCCAGCAGTTATTCCAGGGGATACGAGCAGTACTTC.

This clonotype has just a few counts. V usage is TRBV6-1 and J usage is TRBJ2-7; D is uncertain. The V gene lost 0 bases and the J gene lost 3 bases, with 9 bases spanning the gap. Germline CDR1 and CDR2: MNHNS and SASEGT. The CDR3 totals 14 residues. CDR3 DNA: TGTGCCAGCAGTGAAGCGTCGTTTAACTACGAGCAGTACTTC. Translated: CASSEASFNYEQYF.

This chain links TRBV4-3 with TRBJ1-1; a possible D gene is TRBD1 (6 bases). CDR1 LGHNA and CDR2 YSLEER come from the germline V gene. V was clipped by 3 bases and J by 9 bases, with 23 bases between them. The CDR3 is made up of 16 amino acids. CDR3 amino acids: CASSQYSGGRSVKAFF. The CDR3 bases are TGCGCCAGCAGCCAGTATTCGGGGGGGCGAAGCGTTAAAGCTTTCTTT.

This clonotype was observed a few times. CDR3 sequence reads: CASSVDVLNYGYTF. CDR3 sequence (DNA): TGTGCCAGCAGCGTAGACGTGTTAAACTATGGCTACACCTTC. The V and J genes are TRBV9 and TRBJ1-2; D unclear. Germline V gene sequence: CDR1 SGDLS, CDR2 YYNGEE. V lost 0 bases and J lost 2, with 8 bases in between. The CDR3 loop spans 14 amino acids.